Below are 29 T cell receptor beta chains sequenced from a single sample in a study of T cell responses to AZD1222 COVID-19 vaccine. Profiling relied on immunoSEQ multiplex PCR, and the TCRdb table lists in-frame clones only, not all of them. This sample has more than 100,000 clones, with 90% to 95% found just once. The specimen comprised peripheral blood, sampled on day 0 of AZD1222 vaccination. These receptors all come from an adult in good health.

The CDR3: CASNHRGPNSPLHF. The CDR3 DNA reads TGTGCCAGCAACCACAGGGGGCCGAATTCACCCCTCCACTTT. The chain is built from TRBV28 and TRBJ1-6; 9 bases match TRBD1. The CDR3 has 14 residues. V dropped 7 bases and J dropped 7; count of bases not matched to a gene: 5. From germline, CDR1 is MDHEN and CDR2 SYDVKM.

This clone was detected only once. The V and J genes are TRBV2 and TRBJ1-4; 10 bases are a match to TRBD1. The CDR3 has 16 residues. The V gene's germline CDR1 is SNHLY and CDR2 FYNNEI. With 7 bases clipped from V and 6 bases from J, the junction kept 11 bases outside the gene matches. Here the CDR3 reads CASTGQGGISYEKLFF. CDR3 coding DNA: TGTGCCAGCACCGGACAGGGGGGAATATCGTATGAAAAACTGTTTTTT.

The V gene is TRBV4-3, the J gene TRBJ2-2, with D uncertain. There are 18 residues in the CDR3. V gave up 0 bases and J gave up 0 bases, with 14 bases separating them. From germline, CDR1 is LGHNA and CDR2 YSLEER. CDR3 residues: CASSQDLSKGTNTGELFF. The CDR3, as DNA: TGCGCCAGCAGCCAAGATCTCTCGAAGGGCACGAACACCGGGGAGCTGTTTTTT.

The V call is TRBV7-8, the J call TRBJ1-3; D perhaps matches TRBD1 (5 bases). V was clipped by 5 bases and J by 7 bases, with 12 bases between them. The V gene's germline CDR1 is SGHVS and CDR2 FQNEAQ. The CDR3 extends over 13 amino acids. In DNA, the CDR3 is TGTGCCAGCAGCCGTACGACAGTGAACACCATATATTTT. As protein: CASSRTTVNTIYF.

This chain connects TRBV13 to TRBJ1-1, with TRBD1 matching 8 bases. The ends lost 5 bases at V and 1 base at J; junction bases unmatched: 18. CDR3 length: 19 amino acids. Per the germline V gene, CDR1 is PRHDT and CDR2 is FYEKMQ (reference sequence). DNA of the CDR3: TGTGCCAGCAGCCGAACAGGCTGGCAGGGGGCAGGCGCGAACACTGAAGCTTTCTTT. Its protein is CASSRTGWQGAGANTEAFF. The full variable domain, rest sourced from reference TRBV13 and TRBJ1-1, is AAGVIQSPRHLIKEKRETATLKCYPIPRHDTVYWYQQGPGQDPQFLISFYEKMQSDKGSIPDRFSAQQFSDYHSELNMSSLELGDSALYFCASSRTGWQGAGANTEAFFGQGTRLTVV.

The chain combines TRBV21-1 with TRBJ1-2. TRBV21-1 is a known pseudogene. CDR3 size: 16 residues. The CDR3 is CASSKAKRGSTDGYTF. In DNA form, the CDR3 reads TGTGCCAGCAGCAAAGCCAAGCGCGGGTCCACCGATGGCTACACCTTC.

The chain combines TRBV4-3 with TRBJ2-3, with no clear D. The CDR3 has 16 residues. Trimming took off 3 bases at V and 4 bases at J, with 17 bases between the two ends. Germline loops: CDR1 LGHNA, CDR2 YSLEER. CDR3 nucleotides: TGCGCCAGCAGCCAGTCGCCCGGGCACTCCGCAGATACGCAGTATTTT. Its protein product is CASSQSPGHSADTQYF.

The rearrangement uses TRBV7-3 and TRBJ1-1; D remains ambiguous. The V end was cut by 1 base, the J end by 4 bases, with 16 bases between. CDR1 and CDR2 (germline): SGHTA, FQGTGA. The CDR3 has 16 amino acids. CDR3 bases: TGTGCCAGCAGCTTAAAAATTGCTCCCCTCTCCACTGAAGCTTTCTTT. It codes for CASSLKIAPLSTEAFF. Full variable domain (rest looked up from reference TRBV7-3 and TRBJ1-1): GAGVSQTPSNKVTEKGKYVELRCDPISGHTALYWYRQSLGQGPEFLIYFQGTGAADDSGLPNDRFFAVRPEGSVSTLKIQRTERGDSAVYLCASSLKIAPLSTEAFFGQGTRLTVV.

V is TRBV19 and J is TRBJ1-2; D is perhaps TRBD1 (6 bases). CDR3 length: 16 amino acids. Germline loops: CDR1 LNHDA, CDR2 SQIVND (reference sequence). V was shortened by 2 bases and J by 10 bases, with 23 bases between the two germline ends. The CDR3 region has the DNA TGTGCCAGTAGTATATGGGGGCAGGGCACCCGCGCAGCCTACACCTTC. Translating it yields CASSIWGQGTRAAYTF.

The CDR3 reads CASSQDGSRNQPQHF. CDR3 nucleotide sequence: TGCGCCAGCAGCCAAGATGGCAGCCGCAATCAGCCCCAGCATTTT. The rearrangement links TRBV4-3 to TRBJ1-5; no clear D gene. V lost 0 bases to trimming and J lost 2 bases, with 8 bases between them. The CDR3 has 15 residues. Germline V gives CDR1 LGHNA, CDR2 YSLEER.

The chain employs TRBV4-1 and TRBJ1-3; perhaps TRBD1 as D (5 bases). There are 19 residues in the CDR3. Germline CDR1 is MGHRA and CDR2 is YSYEKL. V was trimmed by 3 bases and J by 4 bases, leaving 25 bases between them. The CDR3 is CASSHEPNPAPGRGNTIYF. The CDR3 DNA reads as TGCGCCAGCAGCCACGAACCAAACCCGGCCCCAGGGCGGGGAAACACCATATATTTT.

The rearrangement uses TRBV4-3 and TRBJ2-1; tentatively, D is TRBD1 or TRBD2 (5 bases each). CDR1 and CDR2 (germline): LGHNA, YSLEER. Deletions cut 4 bases from V and 0 bases from J, with 16 bases between. The CDR3 has 17 residues. The CDR3 here is CASSRDHSSSSYNEQFF. Written as DNA, the CDR3 is TGCGCCAGCAGCCGGGACCACTCATCCAGCTCCTACAATGAGCAGTTCTTC.

The chain has TRBV5-6 and TRBJ1-2; TRBD1 matches at 10 bases. The germline gives CDR1 SGHDT, CDR2 YYEEEE. The CDR3 has 14 amino acids. Trimming removed 4 bases from V and 4 bases from J; junction bases left unmatched: 4. The CDR3 coding sequence is TGTGCCAGCAGCCCCGGGACAGGGGTCTATGGCTACACCTTC. This translates into CASSPGTGVYGYTF.

The chain employs TRBV5-1 and TRBJ2-2, with D possibly being TRBD1 (6 bases). Germline V gene lookup returns CDR1 SGHRS and CDR2 YFSETQ. Trimming left V 5 bases short and J 5 bases short, with 16 bases between. The CDR3 extends over 15 amino acids. The DNA of the CDR3 is TGCGCCAGCAGTTCTGGACAGCCAGGTACCGGGGAGCTGTTTTTT. Protein sequence: CASSSGQPGTGELFF.

The V gene is TRBV21-1, the J gene TRBJ1-5. TRBV21-1 is a pseudogene segment. There are 18 residues in the CDR3. CDR3 region: CASSPRSSGGNSNQPQHF. The DNA of the CDR3 is TGTGCCAGCAGCCCCCGGTCTTCGGGCGGGAATAGCAATCAGCCCCAGCATTTT.

This clone occurred once. One junction end does not reproduce the germline sequence, and a read error may be involved. This chain links TRBV9 with TRBJ1-3, with 8 positions matching TRBD1. Germline CDR1 SGDLS, CDR2 YYNGEE. The CDR3 has 16 amino acids. CDR3: CASSVPATGAGNTIYF. For the CDR3, the DNA is TGTGCCAGCAGCGTACCCGCGACAGGGGCTGGGAACACCATATATTTT. Supplemented by reference TRBV9 and TRBJ1-3, the full variable domain reads DSGVTQTPKHLITATGQRVTLRCSPRSGDLSVYWYQQSLDQGLQFLIQYYNGEERAKGNILERFSAQQFPDLHSELNLSSLELGDSALYFCASSVPATGAGNTIYFGEGSWLTVV.

The V call is TRBV11-2, the J call TRBJ2-7; weak D call: TRBD2 (5 bases). V was clipped by 7 bases and J by 7 bases, with 17 bases between them. The V gene's germline CDR1 is SGHAT and CDR2 FQNNGV. This CDR3 spans 13 amino acids. CDR3 DNA sequence: TGTGCCAGCACCCTAGCCGGGATTCGGGAGCAGTACTTC. Amino acid sequence: CASTLAGIREQYF.

This clone was detected a few times. The J gene is TRBJ1-2, the V gene TRBV7-8; 7 bases line up with TRBD1. CDR3 length: 14 amino acids. Germline lookup yields CDR1 SGHVS and CDR2 FQNEAQ. The junction had 7 bases not matched to a gene; V was cut back by 5 bases and J by 4 bases. CDR3 residues: CASSQGGAIYGYTF. The CDR3 DNA sequence: TGTGCCAGCAGCCAGGGGGGGGCGATCTATGGCTACACCTTC.

This clone was detected once. This rearrangement joins TRBV27 to TRBJ2-3; 8 bases are a match to TRBD2. Germline V lookup: CDR1 MNHEY, CDR2 SMNVEV (reference sequence). The CDR3 length is 15 residues. V lost 7 bases and J lost 5; bases outside the gene matches: 11. CDR3 in DNA: TGTGCCAGCACCTACGGGGGGGCCTGGGTAGATACGCAGTATTTT. Translating gives CASTYGGAWVDTQYF.

The rearrangement uses TRBV28 and TRBJ2-2; no clear D. This CDR3 region has 17 residues. CDR1 and CDR2 from the germline V gene are MDHEN and SYDVKM. V was pared by 5 bases and J by 0 bases, with 16 bases between. The CDR3 nucleotides are TGTGCCAGCAGTCCAGTTATGGGAAGAGCGAACACCGGGGAGCTGTTTTTT. This sequence encodes CASSPVMGRANTGELFF.

The gene calls are TRBV30 and TRBJ2-3; no clear D gene. V shed 3 bases and J shed 6 bases, with 4 bases lying between them. The CDR3 spans 10 residues. Germline assignment: CDR1 GTSNPN and CDR2 SVGIG (reference sequence). CDR3 bases: TGTGCCTGGAGAGGCGATACGCAGTATTTT. Translated: CAWRGDTQYF. Looking up the rest from reference TRBV30 and TRBJ2-3 gives the full variable domain: SQTIHQWPATLVQPVGSPLSLECTVEGTSNPNLYWYRQAAGRGLQLLFYSVGIGQISSEVPQNLSASRPQDRQFILSSKKLLLSDSGFYLCAWRGDTQYFGPGTRLTVL.

This clone was recorded a few times. The genes are TRBV5-6 and TRBJ2-4, with 9 bases that match TRBD1. The CDR3 totals 14 residues. From germline, CDR1 is SGHDT and CDR2 YYEEEE. V gave up 0 bases and J gave up 9 bases; unmatched junction bases: 4. The CDR3 DNA follows: TGTGCCAGCAGCTTGGGGACAGGGGTGAGCATTCAGTACTTC. This encodes CASSLGTGVSIQYF.

The genes are TRBV11-2 and TRBJ2-7; 12 nucleotides line up with TRBD2. The CDR3 sequence is 19 residues long. V gave up 3 bases and J gave up 3 bases; unmatched junction bases: 15. The germline V gene encodes CDR1 SGHAT and CDR2 FQNNGV. CDR3 nucleotide sequence: TGTGCCAGCAGCTTCCAGAGCAAACCCGGGACTAGCGGGTACTACGAGCAGTACTTC. Translating gives CASSFQSKPGTSGYYEQYF.

The rearrangement joins TRBV2 to TRBJ2-1, with 12 bases identical to TRBD2. Unmatched junction bases numbered 7, after V lost 8 bases and J lost 5 bases. This CDR3 comprises 15 residues. Looked up from germline, CDR1 is SNHLY and CDR2 is FYNNEI. The CDR3 region is CASLRGLAGDNEQFF. CDR3 in DNA: TGTGCCAGCCTACGGGGACTAGCGGGTGACAATGAGCAGTTCTTC.

The V gene is TRBV12-3 or TRBV12-4, the J gene TRBJ2-7, with 7 bases lining up with TRBD2. This CDR3 spans 11 amino acids. V dropped 8 bases and J dropped 2; count of bases not matched to a gene: 0. CDR3 residues: CASGRAYEQYF. The CDR3 DNA is TGTGCCAGCGGGAGGGCCTACGAGCAGTACTTC.

The chain employs TRBV7-3 and TRBJ1-1, with 9 bases that match TRBD1. V lost 3 bases to trimming and J lost 9 bases; unmatched junction nucleotides: 5. The length of the CDR3 is 13 residues. Germline V gene lookup returns CDR1 SGHTA and CDR2 FQGTGA. The CDR3 coding sequence is TGTGCCAGCAGCTTCCAACAGGGGGCGCAAGCTTTCTTT. The encoded protein is CASSFQQGAQAFF.

This chain uses TRBV5-8 with TRBJ2-6; D unclear. CDR3 size: 16 residues. CDR1 SGHTS and CDR2 YDEGEE come from the germline V gene. Trimming removed 2 bases from V and 0 bases from J, with 9 bases in between. CDR3 sequence reads: CASSFKGNSGANVLTF. CDR3 bases: TGTGCCAGCAGCTTTAAAGGGAACTCTGGGGCCAACGTCCTGACTTTC.

The rearrangement joins TRBV2 to TRBJ2-7; D gene ambiguous. The CDR3 has 16 residues. Between the trimmed V and J ends, which lost 3 bases and 5 bases, there was a span of 20 bases. Germline-derived CDR1 and CDR2 are SNHLY and FYNNEI. This CDR3 reads CASSDSTRASLNEQYF. Here the CDR3 DNA reads TGTGCCAGCAGTGATAGTACCCGGGCCAGTCTCAACGAGCAGTACTTC.

V and J are TRBV6-5 and TRBJ1-1; D unclear. The CDR3 spans 13 residues. Germline V gene sequence: CDR1 MNHEY, CDR2 SVGAGI. V was cut by 7 bases and J by 0 bases, with 9 bases left in between. The CDR3 bases are TGTGCCAGCACTAACCCGATGAACACTGAAGCTTTCTTT. As protein: CASTNPMNTEAFF.